This TCR beta chain comes out of a study of T cell responses to AZD1222 COVID-19 vaccine. TCRdb's table, derived via immunoSEQ multiplex PCR, lists solely in-frame clones and lacks some. The sample lists some 130,000 clones, approximately 95% occurring once. Pooled together were second doses at about 4 or about 12 weeks. General study findings and limits: Sampling that yielded the repertoires occurred only after the peak T cell response. Researchers report vaccine-associated CD4 TCRs spanning spike, with dominance at 160-218 and 743-854. The donor group comprised mostly white British people and more females; the analysis possibly underestimated clonal diversity.

The CDR3 covers 14 residues. V gave up 11 bases and J gave up 1 base, with 15 bases separating them. Germline CDR1 reads WSHSY; CDR2 reads SAAADI. This clone was observed a single time. What it recognizes is unknown. The receptor was derived from an adult who received the AZD1222 COVID-19 vaccine. The input for sequencing was peripheral blood, taken 28 days after the second AZD1222 dose. This chain links TRBV10-2 with TRBJ1-3; the D is unclear. The chain's CDR3 is CASTMVSSGNTIYF. The DNA for the CDR3 is TGCGCCTCCACGATGGTGTCATCTGGAAACACCATATATTTT.